These 20 T cell receptor beta chains were all obtained from the same sample, sequenced in a study of cytomegalovirus exposure and HLA in healthy donors (dated by TCRdb to about 2017). Preparation of the library involved the immunoSEQ multiplex PCR assay. For the multiplex PCR, a mixture combining 60 forward primers for TCR Vbeta segments and 13 reverse primers for TCR Jbeta segments was used. TCRdb took over this immuneACCESS table, retaining in-frame rearrangements with V and J assigned. Such tables are incomplete; in checked studies, under half of the missing clones stem from an unresolved V gene, and the remainder is unexplained. Counted in this sample were 130,000 or so clones; around 66% of them appeared once. The ten largest clones add up to over 5% of the sample. The sequenced sample consisted of PBMCs. All receptors come from a woman in her sixties or seventies in good health and CMV-seronegative.

This clone was counted between two and nine times. The V call is TRBV10-3, the J call TRBJ1-4; 8 bases agree with TRBD1. Germline lookup yields CDR1 ENHRY and CDR2 SYGVKD. With V trimmed by 6 bases and J by 7 bases, 7 bases remained unmatched. CDR3 length: 14 residues. CDR3 nucleotide sequence: TGTGCCATCAGCCTGGACAGGGAGGGTGAAAAACTGTTTTTT. Translated: CAISLDREGEKLFF.

J is TRBJ1-2 and V is TRBV6-1, with 7 positions matching TRBD1. Trimming removed 6 bases from V and 4 bases from J; junction bases left unmatched: 8. CDR1 is MNHNS, CDR2 SASEGT, per germline. This CDR3 has 14 residues. The CDR3, as DNA: TGTGCCAGCAGCAACCCGGGACAGCTCTATGGCTACACCTTC. This encodes CASSNPGQLYGYTF.

CDR3 sequence (DNA): TGTGCCAGTAGTATGACAGGGACCTACGAGCAGTACTTC. It translates to CASSMTGTYEQYF. The chain joins TRBV19 to TRBJ2-7, with TRBD1 matching 7 bases. CDR3 length: 13 amino acids. CDR1 LNHDA and CDR2 SQIVND come from the germline V gene (reference sequence). The junction had 1 base not matched to a gene; V was cut back by 3 bases and J by 2 bases.

The chain employs TRBV19 and TRBJ2-1; 8 positions match TRBD2. CDR3 length equals 15 residues. The V and J ends lost 5 bases and 10 bases, in that order; junction bases with no gene match: 13. CDR1 LNHDA and CDR2 SQIVND come from the germline V gene (reference sequence). CDR3 amino acids: CASSPRREGPWEQFF. CDR3 in DNA: TGTGCCAGTAGTCCCCGCCGGGAGGGCCCATGGGAGCAGTTCTTC.

This chain links TRBV28 with TRBJ2-7; no clear D gene. CDR3 length: 11 residues. V shed 5 bases and J shed 4 bases, with 6 bases lying between them. Looked up from germline, CDR1 is MDHEN and CDR2 is SYDVKM. CDR3 protein: CASSQLYEQYF. CDR3 coding DNA: TGTGCCAGCAGTCAACTTTACGAGCAGTACTTC.

The chain joins TRBV19 to TRBJ1-3; no reliable D call. The CDR3 spans 15 residues. V lost 5 bases to trimming and J lost 0 bases, with 11 bases between them. Germline CDR1 LNHDA, CDR2 SQIVND (reference sequence). The CDR3 here is CASSHRGNSGNTIYF. The CDR3 nucleotides read TGTGCCAGTAGTCATCGGGGTAACTCTGGAAACACCATATATTTT.

CDR3 nucleotides: TGTGCCAGCAGCTCAGACAATTACGAGCAGTACTTC. Protein: CASSSDNYEQYF. The J gene is TRBJ2-7, the V gene TRBV5-4; D uncertain. The CDR3 runs 12 residues. The germline gives CDR1 SGHNT, CDR2 YYREEE (reference sequence). Trimming pared 3 bases from V and 4 bases from J, leaving 8 bases between.

The chain is built from TRBV21-1 and TRBJ2-3; the DNA was not used to check the table's D call, TRBD2. TRBV21-1 is a pseudogene locus. The CDR3 is made up of 15 amino acids. This CDR3 is CASSSRLAGTDTQYF. CDR3 coding DNA: TGTGCCAGCAGCTCCCGACTAGCGGGCACAGATACGCAGTATTTT.

J is TRBJ1-4 and V is TRBV9; 7 nucleotides agree with TRBD1. The V gene end was trimmed by 3 bases and the J gene end by 5 bases; junction bases not matched to a gene: 4. The CDR3 contains 14 residues. Germline lookup yields CDR1 SGDLS and CDR2 YYNGEE. The CDR3 DNA reads TGTGCCAGCAGCGGCCCAGGGGGGAATGAAAAACTGTTTTTT. Amino acid sequence: CASSGPGGNEKLFF. Full variable domain (rest looked up from reference TRBV9 and TRBJ1-4): DSGVTQTPKHLITATGQRVTLRCSPRSGDLSVYWYQQSLDQGLQFLIQYYNGEERAKGNILERFSAQQFPDLHSELNLSSLELGDSALYFCASSGPGGNEKLFFGSGTQLSVL.

This clone was counted many times. This chain connects TRBV6-5 to TRBJ1-2; 7 positions match TRBD1. The J segment lost 7 bases and the V segment lost 4 bases, leaving 6 bases of the junction unmatched. Germline assignment: CDR1 MNHEY and CDR2 SVGAGI. The CDR3 contains 13 residues. The CDR3 protein is CASSFRQGGGYTF. DNA for the CDR3: TGTGCCAGCAGTTTTCGACAGGGTGGTGGCTACACCTTC.

The V call is TRBV7-8, the J call TRBJ1-3, with TRBD1 identical over 7 bases. This CDR3 has 15 residues. V trimming: 5 bases; J trimming: 0 bases; junction bases outside the gene matches: 4. In germline, CDR1 is SGHVS, CDR2 FQNEAQ. CDR3 nucleotide sequence: TGTGCCAGCAGCCGGGACAGCGTCTCTGGAAACACCATATATTTT. Translation: CASSRDSVSGNTIYF.

This clone was seen a handful of times. The chain carries TRBV7-2 and TRBJ2-5; 9 bases map to TRBD2. CDR3 size: 15 residues. V shed 6 bases, J shed 4 bases, and the junction held 9 bases outside the gene matches. Germline lookup yields CDR1 SGHTA and CDR2 FQGNSA. The CDR3 region is CASSYGTSPLETQYF. As DNA, the CDR3 is TGTGCCAGCAGTTACGGGACTAGCCCACTAGAGACCCAGTACTTC.

The chain has TRBV4-3 and TRBJ1-1, with 10 bases aligning to TRBD1. Trimming at V came to 3 bases and at J to 0 bases, leaving 7 bases not matched to a gene. The CDR3 extends over 17 amino acids. CDR1 and CDR2 from the germline V gene are LGHNA and YSLEER. This CDR3 reads CASSHRDRGLMNTEAFF. The CDR3 DNA sequence: TGCGCCAGCAGCCACAGGGACAGGGGCCTCATGAACACTGAAGCTTTCTTT.

The chain joins TRBV7-2 to TRBJ1-1, with 7 positions matching TRBD1. Germline values: CDR1 SGHTA, CDR2 FQGNSA. The CDR3 contains 19 residues. J lost 0 bases, V lost 2 bases, and 15 bases had no gene match. CDR3 sequence reads: CASSLSSIGTVNLNTEAFF. The DNA of the CDR3 is TGTGCCAGCAGCTTATCCTCAATCGGGACAGTCAATTTGAACACTGAAGCTTTCTTT. Supplemented by reference TRBV7-2 and TRBJ1-1, the full variable domain reads GAGVSQSPSNKVTEKGKDVELRCDPISGHTALYWYRQSLGQGLEFLIYFQGNSAPDKSGLPSDRFSAERTGGSVSTLTIQRTQQEDSAVYLCASSLSSIGTVNLNTEAFFGQGTRLTVV.

This clone was found a few times. Here the CDR3 reads CASSLASATGGYTF. CDR3 coding DNA: TGCGCCAGCAGCTTGGCCTCAGCGACGGGGGGCTACACCTTC. This rearrangement joins TRBV5-1 to TRBJ1-2; D not certain. CDR1 is SGHRS and CDR2 is YFSETQ in the germline V gene. The V gene lost 0 bases and the J gene lost 8 bases, with 14 bases spanning the gap. The CDR3 has 14 amino acids.

The chain links TRBV6-4 to TRBJ2-5, with D perhaps TRBD2 (7 bases). CDR1 and CDR2 from the germline V gene are MRHNA and SNTAGT. The CDR3 spans 16 residues. Trimming took off 2 bases at V and 3 bases at J, with 16 bases between the two ends. The CDR3 nucleotides are TGTGCCAGCAGTGACCCCCGACAGGCGGGGGAAGAGACCCAGTACTTC. This translates into CASSDPRQAGEETQYF.

The J gene is TRBJ2-2, the V gene TRBV7-2, with D perhaps TRBD2 (5 bases). V was trimmed by 5 bases and J by 5 bases, leaving 18 bases between them. Germline V gene sequence: CDR1 SGHTA, CDR2 FQGNSA. The CDR3 is 16 residues long. CDR3 region: CASSPMRLARTGELFF. CDR3 in DNA: TGTGCCAGCAGCCCTATGCGTCTAGCTAGAACCGGGGAGCTGTTTTTT.

The table lists this clone with a count of one. The rearrangement uses TRBV7-9 and TRBJ2-2; 14 nucleotides align to TRBD2. From germline, CDR1 is SEHNR and CDR2 FQNEAQ (reference sequence). Trimming cost V 5 bases and J 0 bases; bases outside gene matches: 5. The CDR3 is made up of 18 amino acids. The DNA for the CDR3 is TGTGCCAGCAGCGCCGGACTAGCGGGGGGTTCGAACACCGGGGAGCTGTTTTTT. It codes for CASSAGLAGGSNTGELFF.

CDR3 sequence: CAISGQGISYEQYF. CDR3 DNA sequence: TGTGCCATCAGTGGACAGGGGATCTCCTACGAGCAGTACTTC. The chain links TRBV10-3 to TRBJ2-7; 8 nucleotides agree with TRBD1. The CDR3 consists of 14 residues. Germline V gene sequence: CDR1 ENHRY, CDR2 SYGVKD. Losses at the gene ends were 4 bases for V and 0 bases for J; bases not matched to a gene: 2.

The V gene is TRBV5-1, the J gene TRBJ2-2; 7 bases map to TRBD2. The CDR3 length is 15 residues. The germline V gene encodes CDR1 SGHRS and CDR2 YFSETQ. J lost 5 bases, V lost 1 base, and 5 bases had no gene match. As DNA, the CDR3 is TGCGCCAGCAGCTTGTCCGGGGGAGGGACCGGGGAGCTGTTTTTT. Protein product: CASSLSGGGTGELFF.